This T cell receptor beta chain was captured in a study of blood T cell repertoires in COVID-19. CDR3 size: 13 residues. With 0 bases removed from V and 8 bases from J, the gap between germline ends came to 11 bases. In germline, CDR1 is SGDLS, CDR2 YYNGEE. Only in-frame clones appear in the TCRdb table, and some are missing; sequencing was by immunoSEQ multiplex PCR. The sample holds about 260,000 clones, roughly 86% seen once. This sequence was found in a woman in her twenties or thirties with COVID-19, enrolled during active disease. The V and J genes are TRBV9 and TRBJ1-2; D remains ambiguous. Material: peripheral blood. This chain's CDR3 is CASSVGPRSGYTF. CDR3 coding DNA: TGTGCCAGCAGCGTAGGTCCCAGGTCCGGCTACACCTTC.